The T cell receptor beta chain under discussion was sequenced for a study of T cell repertoires in cytomegalovirus infection. Notes on the study in general: The ex vivo response showed dominance by HLA-C-restricted CMV-specific TCR beta clonotypes.

V was trimmed by 0 bases and J by 3 bases, leaving 10 bases between them. The CDR3 spans 15 residues. In germline, CDR1 is ENHRY, CDR2 SYGVKD. MiXCR, run by TCRdb on the reads, gives a single entry per CDR3 protein. The sample includes a few hundred thousand distinct CDR3 sequences, roughly 15% of them seen just once. A remark on this clonotype: Its antigen is unidentified.

The J gene is TRBJ2-3, the V gene TRBV10-3; no clear D. This receptor was identified in a human donor in good health (CMV status not recorded). Some clones in this sample may be carry-over from other donors' samples. Source material: PBMCs. CDR3 protein: CAISESSLGTDTQYF. The CDR3 DNA follows: TGTGCCATCAGTGAGTCGTCGCTTGGGACAGATACGCAGTATTTT.